This record covers a single T cell receptor (beta chain). The data derive from a study of T cell changes during pregnancy in multiple sclerosis. Germline V gene lookup returns CDR1 DFQATT and CDR2 SNEGSKA (reference sequence). The CDR3 extends over 11 amino acids. Trimming took 6 bases from V and 8 from J, leaving 11 bases between them. This table comes from immunoSEQ multiplex PCR, and its TCRdb copy is limited to in-frame clones, with some not included. The table lists roughly 84,000 clones, about 93% of them singletons. The V gene is TRBV20-1, the J gene TRBJ2-1; D possibly corresponds to TRBD2 (5 bases). The sequences come from peripheral blood, collected in the third trimester of pregnancy. The clonotype comes from a female donor in good health, enrolled as a control in a pregnancy study. DNA for the CDR3: TGCAGTGCGGAACTAGGCGATGAGCAGTTCTTC. This codes for CSAELGDEQFF.